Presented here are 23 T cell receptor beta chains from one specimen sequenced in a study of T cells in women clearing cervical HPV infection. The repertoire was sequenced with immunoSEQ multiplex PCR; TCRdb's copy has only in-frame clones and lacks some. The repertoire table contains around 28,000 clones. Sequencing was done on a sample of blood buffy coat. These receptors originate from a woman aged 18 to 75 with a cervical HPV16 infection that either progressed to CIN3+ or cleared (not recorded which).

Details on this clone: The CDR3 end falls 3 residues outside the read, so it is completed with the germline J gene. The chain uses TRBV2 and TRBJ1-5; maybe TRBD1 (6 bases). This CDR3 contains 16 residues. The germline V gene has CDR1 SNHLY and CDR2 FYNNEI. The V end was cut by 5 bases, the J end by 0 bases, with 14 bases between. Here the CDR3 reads CASSRLQGFSNQPQHF. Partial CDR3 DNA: TGTGCCAGCAGTCGATTACAGGGTTTTAGCAATCAGCCC.

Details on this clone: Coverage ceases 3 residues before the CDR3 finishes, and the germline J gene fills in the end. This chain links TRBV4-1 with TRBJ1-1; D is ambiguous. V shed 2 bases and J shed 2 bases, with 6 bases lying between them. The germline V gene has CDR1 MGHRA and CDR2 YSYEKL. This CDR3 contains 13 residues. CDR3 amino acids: CASSQNINTEAFF. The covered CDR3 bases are TGCGCCAGCAGCCAAAATATAAACACTGAA.

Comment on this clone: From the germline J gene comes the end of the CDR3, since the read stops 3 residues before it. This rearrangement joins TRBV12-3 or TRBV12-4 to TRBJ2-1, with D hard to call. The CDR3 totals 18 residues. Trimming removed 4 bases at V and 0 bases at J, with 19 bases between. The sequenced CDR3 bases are TGTGCCAGCAGTTCCCTCTTCCCTAGGCAAGGCTCCTACAATGAG. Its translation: CASSSLFPRQGSYNE. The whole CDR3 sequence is CASSSLFPRQGSYNEQFF.

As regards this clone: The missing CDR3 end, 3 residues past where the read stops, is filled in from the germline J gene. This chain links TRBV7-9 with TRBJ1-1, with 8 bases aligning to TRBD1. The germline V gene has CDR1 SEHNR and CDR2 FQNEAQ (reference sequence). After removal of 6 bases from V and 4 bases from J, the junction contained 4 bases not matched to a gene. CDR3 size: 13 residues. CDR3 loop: CASSITGGTEAFF. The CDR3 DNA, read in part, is TGTGCCAGCAGTATTACAGGGGGCACTGAA. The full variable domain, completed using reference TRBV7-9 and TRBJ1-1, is DTGVSQNPRHKITKRGQNVTFRCDPISEHNRLYWYRQTLGQGPEFLTYFQNEAQLEKSRLLSDRFSAERPKGSFSTLEIQRTEQGDSAMYLCASSITGGTEAFFGQGTRLTVV.

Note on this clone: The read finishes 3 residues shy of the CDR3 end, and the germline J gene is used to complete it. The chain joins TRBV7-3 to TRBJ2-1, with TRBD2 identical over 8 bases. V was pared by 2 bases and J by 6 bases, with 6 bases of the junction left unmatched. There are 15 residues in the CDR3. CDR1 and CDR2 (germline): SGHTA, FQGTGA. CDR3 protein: CASSLYSGVSNEQFF. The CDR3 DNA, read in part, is TGTGCCAGCAGCTTATATAGCGGGGTTTCCAATGAG.

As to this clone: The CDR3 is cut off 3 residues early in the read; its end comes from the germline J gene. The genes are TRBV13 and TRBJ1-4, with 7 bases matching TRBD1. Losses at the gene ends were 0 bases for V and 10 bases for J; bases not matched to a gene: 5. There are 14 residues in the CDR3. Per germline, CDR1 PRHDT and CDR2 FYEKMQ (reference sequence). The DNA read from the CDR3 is TGTGCCAGCAGCTTAGGGCAGGGGGATGGAAAA. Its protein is CASSLGQGDGK. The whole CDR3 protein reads CASSLGQGDGKLFF.

The CDR3 here is CASSYQGDNRLFF. Incomplete CDR3 DNA: TGTGCCAGCAGCTATCAGGGGGATAATCGG. This rearrangement joins TRBV7-9 to TRBJ2-2; 7 bases are shared with TRBD1. The read gets to within 3 residues of the CDR3 end, and the germline J gene fills in the rest. The CDR3 is made up of 13 amino acids. The germline CDR1 and CDR2 sequences are SEHNR and FQNEAQ (reference sequence).

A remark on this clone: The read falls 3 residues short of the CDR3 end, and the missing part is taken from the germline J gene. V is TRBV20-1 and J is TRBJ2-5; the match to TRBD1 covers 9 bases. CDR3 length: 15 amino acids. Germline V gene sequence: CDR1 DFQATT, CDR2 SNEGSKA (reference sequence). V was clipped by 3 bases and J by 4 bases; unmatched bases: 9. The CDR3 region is CSASGDRVKGETQYF. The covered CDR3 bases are TGCAGTGCTAGCGGGGACAGGGTAAAGGGAGAGACC.

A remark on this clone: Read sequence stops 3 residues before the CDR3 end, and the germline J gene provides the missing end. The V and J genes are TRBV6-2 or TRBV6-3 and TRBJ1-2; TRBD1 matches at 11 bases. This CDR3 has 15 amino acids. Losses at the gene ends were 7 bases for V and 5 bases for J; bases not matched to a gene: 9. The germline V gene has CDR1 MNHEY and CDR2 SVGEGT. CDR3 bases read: TGTGCCAGCATTCCGAGGACAGGGGGCTTGTATGGC. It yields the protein CASIPRTGGLYG. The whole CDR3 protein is CASIPRTGGLYGYTF.

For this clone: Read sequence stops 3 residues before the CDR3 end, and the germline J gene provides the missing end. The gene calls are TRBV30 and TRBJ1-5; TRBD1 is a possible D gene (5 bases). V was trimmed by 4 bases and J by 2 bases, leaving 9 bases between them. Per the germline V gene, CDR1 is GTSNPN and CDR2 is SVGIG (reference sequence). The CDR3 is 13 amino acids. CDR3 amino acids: CAWNQGGNQPQHF. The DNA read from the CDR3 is TGTGCCTGGAATCAGGGTGGCAATCAGCCC.

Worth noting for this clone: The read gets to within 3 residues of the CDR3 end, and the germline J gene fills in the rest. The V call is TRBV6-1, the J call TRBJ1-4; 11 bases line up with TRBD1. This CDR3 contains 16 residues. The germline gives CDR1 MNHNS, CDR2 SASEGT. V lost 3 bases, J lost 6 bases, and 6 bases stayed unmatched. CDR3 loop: CASSDRTGGVHEKLFF. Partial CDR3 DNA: TGTGCCAGCAGTGATAGGACAGGGGGCGTTCATGAAAAA.

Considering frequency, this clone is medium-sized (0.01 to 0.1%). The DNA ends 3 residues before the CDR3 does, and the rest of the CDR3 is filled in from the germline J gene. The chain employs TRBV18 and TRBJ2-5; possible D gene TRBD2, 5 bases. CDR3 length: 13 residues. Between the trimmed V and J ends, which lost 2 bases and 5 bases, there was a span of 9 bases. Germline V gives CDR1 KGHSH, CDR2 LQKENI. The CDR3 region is CASSPSGKETQYF. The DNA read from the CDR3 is TGTGCCAGCTCACCAAGCGGCAAGGAGACC. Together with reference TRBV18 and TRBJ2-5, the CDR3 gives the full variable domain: NAGVMQNPRHLVRRRGQEARLRCSPMKGHSHVYWYRQLPEEGLKFMVYLQKENIIDESGMPKERFSAEFPKEGPSILRIQQVVRGDSAAYFCASSPSGKETQYFGPGTRLLVL.

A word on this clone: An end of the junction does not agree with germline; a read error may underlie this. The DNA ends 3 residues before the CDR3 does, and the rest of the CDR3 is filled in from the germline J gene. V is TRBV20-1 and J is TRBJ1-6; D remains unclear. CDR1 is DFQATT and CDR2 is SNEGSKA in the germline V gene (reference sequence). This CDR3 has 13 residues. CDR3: CSARGAANSPLHF. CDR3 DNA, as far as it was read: TGCAGTGCCAGAGGAGCGGCTAATTCACCC.

The part of the CDR3 DNA that was read is TGTGCCAGCACCGACGTGGACAGTTCCTACGAG. Translated: CASTDVDSSYE. The complete CDR3 sequence is CASTDVDSSYEQYF. This sequence joins TRBV5-6 and TRBJ2-7; maybe TRBD1 (6 bases). With the read ending 3 residues before the CDR3 end, the germline J gene is used to fill in that end. This CDR3 is built from 14 residues. Trimming stripped 6 bases from V and 1 base from J, with 14 bases between. Germline CDR1 and CDR2: SGHDT and YYEEEE.

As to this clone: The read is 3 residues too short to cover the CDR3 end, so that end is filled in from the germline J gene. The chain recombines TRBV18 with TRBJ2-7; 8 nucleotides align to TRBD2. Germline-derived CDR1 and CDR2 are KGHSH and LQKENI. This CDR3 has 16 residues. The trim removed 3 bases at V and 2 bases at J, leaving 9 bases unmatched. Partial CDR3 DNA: TGTGCCAGCTCACCCTCTTTACTAGCGGTGACCTACGAG. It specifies CASSPSLLAVTYE. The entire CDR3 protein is CASSPSLLAVTYEQYF.

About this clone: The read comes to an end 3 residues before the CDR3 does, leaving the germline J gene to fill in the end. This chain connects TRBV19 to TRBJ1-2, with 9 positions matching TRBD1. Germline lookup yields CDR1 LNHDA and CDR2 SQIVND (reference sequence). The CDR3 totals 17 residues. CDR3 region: CASSTLTGTGNSNDYTF. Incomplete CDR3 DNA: TGTGCCAGTAGTACGTTAACCGGGACAGGGAATTCAAATGAC.

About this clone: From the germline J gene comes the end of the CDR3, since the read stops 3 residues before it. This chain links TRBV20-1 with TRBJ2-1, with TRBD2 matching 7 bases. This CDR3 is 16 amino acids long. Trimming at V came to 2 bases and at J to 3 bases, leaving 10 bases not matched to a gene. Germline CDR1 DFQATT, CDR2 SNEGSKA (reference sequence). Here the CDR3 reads CSARPYLAVLYNEQFF. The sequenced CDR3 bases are TGCAGTGCTAGACCCTACCTAGCGGTCCTCTACAATGAG.

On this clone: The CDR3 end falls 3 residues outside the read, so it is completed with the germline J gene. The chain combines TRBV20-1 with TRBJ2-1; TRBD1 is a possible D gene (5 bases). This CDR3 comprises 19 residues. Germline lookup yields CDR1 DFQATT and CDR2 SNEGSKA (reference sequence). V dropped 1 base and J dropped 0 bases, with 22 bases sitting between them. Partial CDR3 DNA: TGCAGTGCTAGAGTTAGGGCAGGGCGAGAATTTAGCTCCTACAATGAG. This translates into CSARVRAGREFSSYNE. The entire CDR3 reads CSARVRAGREFSSYNEQFF.

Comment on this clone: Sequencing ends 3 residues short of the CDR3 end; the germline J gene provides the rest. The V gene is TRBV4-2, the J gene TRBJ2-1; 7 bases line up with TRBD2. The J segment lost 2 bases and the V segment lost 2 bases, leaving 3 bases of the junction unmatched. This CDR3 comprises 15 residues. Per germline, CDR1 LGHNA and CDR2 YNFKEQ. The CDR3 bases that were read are TGTGCCAGCAGCCAACCTAGCGGAACCTACAATGAG. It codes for CASSQPSGTYNE. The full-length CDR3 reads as CASSQPSGTYNEQFF.

The covered CDR3 bases are TGTGCCACCGGACAGGCCTATAATTCACCC. Its protein product is CATGQAYNSP. The full-length CDR3 reads as CATGQAYNSPLHF. The rearrangement joins TRBV2 to TRBJ1-6, with 7 bases that match TRBD1. The CDR3 end lies 3 residues beyond the end of the read and is filled in from the germline J gene. With 10 bases clipped from V and 2 bases from J, the junction kept 2 bases outside the gene matches. Per germline, CDR1 SNHLY and CDR2 FYNNEI. This CDR3 has 13 amino acids.

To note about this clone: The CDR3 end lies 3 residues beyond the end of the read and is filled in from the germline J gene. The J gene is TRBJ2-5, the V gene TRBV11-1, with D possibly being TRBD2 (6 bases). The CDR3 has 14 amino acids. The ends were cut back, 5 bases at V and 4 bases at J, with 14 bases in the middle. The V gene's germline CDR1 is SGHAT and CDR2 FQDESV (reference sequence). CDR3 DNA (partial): TGTGCCAGCAGCCCCGCGGGGATGACAGAGACC. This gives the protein CASSPAGMTET. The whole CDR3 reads CASSPAGMTETQYF.

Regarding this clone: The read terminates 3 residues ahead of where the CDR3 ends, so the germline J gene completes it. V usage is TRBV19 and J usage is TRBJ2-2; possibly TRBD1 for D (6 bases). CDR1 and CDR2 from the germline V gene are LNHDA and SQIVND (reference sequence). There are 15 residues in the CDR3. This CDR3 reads CASSIILTGNEKLFF. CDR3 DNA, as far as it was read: TGTGCCAGTAGTATTATATTGACAGGAAATGAAAAG.

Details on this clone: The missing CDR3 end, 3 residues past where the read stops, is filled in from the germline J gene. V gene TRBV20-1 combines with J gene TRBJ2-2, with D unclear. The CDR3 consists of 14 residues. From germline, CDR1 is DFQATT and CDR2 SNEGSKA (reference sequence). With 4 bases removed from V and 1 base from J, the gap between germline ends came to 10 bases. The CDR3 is CSAIGSLNTGELFF. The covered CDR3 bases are TGCAGTGCTATAGGGTCCCTGAACACCGGGGAG.